The 21 T cell receptor beta chains below all came from one sample that was sequenced in a study of cytomegalovirus exposure and HLA in healthy donors. Primers for the PCR totalled 60 Vbeta and 13 Jbeta. Profiled with immunoSEQ multiplex PCR; TCRdb holds only in-frame clones, not every one. Of 200,000 to 250,000 clones listed, about four fifths are singletons. Sequenced: PBMCs. These receptors originate from a woman aged 50 to 65 in good health and CMV-seropositive.

V is TRBV4-1 and J is TRBJ2-7; 7 positions agree with TRBD1. Germline assignment: CDR1 MGHRA and CDR2 YSYEKL. The CDR3 covers 14 residues. V shed 4 bases and J 4 bases; nucleotides not matched to a gene: 7. DNA for the CDR3: TGCGCCAGCAGCCTAGGACAGGCTTGGTACGAGCAGTACTTC. Amino acids: CASSLGQAWYEQYF.

Here the CDR3 reads CASSGWTGVNEKLFF. The DNA for the CDR3 is TGTGCCAGCAGCGGGTGGACCGGGGTTAATGAAAAACTGTTTTTT. The chain is built from TRBV5-6 and TRBJ1-4; D not resolved. This CDR3 is 15 amino acids long. Germline values: CDR1 SGHDT, CDR2 YYEEEE. Trimming left V 4 bases short and J 4 bases short, with 14 bases between.

This clone has only a few counts. Different DNA sequences within this sample yield the same CDR3. V gene TRBV27 combines with J gene TRBJ2-5; 7 nucleotides align to TRBD1. The CDR3 runs to 15 residues. Germline V gene lookup returns CDR1 MNHEY and CDR2 SMNVEV (reference sequence). V was clipped by 2 bases and J by 1 base; unmatched bases: 4. The CDR3 nucleotides are TGTGCCAGCAGTTTACGTACAGGGGTCCAAGAGACCCAGTACTTC. Amino acids: CASSLRTGVQETQYF.

This clone was seen a single time. This chain links TRBV6-1 with TRBJ1-2; D unresolved. V lost 6 bases to trimming and J lost 8 bases, with 13 bases between them. The CDR3 consists of 12 residues. Germline V gene sequence: CDR1 MNHNS, CDR2 SASEGT. CDR3 coding DNA: TGTGCCAGCAGGACTGACGGCTGGGGCTACACCTTC. It yields the protein CASRTDGWGYTF.

The chain recombines TRBV5-8 with TRBJ2-2, with a weak D call TRBD1 (6 bases). Trimming shortened V by 5 bases and J by 2 bases, and 16 bases separated the two germline ends. From germline, CDR1 is SGHTS and CDR2 YDEGEE. The CDR3 runs 16 residues. The CDR3 sequence: CASRTGQSANTGELFF. CDR3 bases: TGTGCCAGCAGAACGGGACAATCGGCAAACACCGGGGAGCTGTTTTTT.

The chain is built from TRBV10-3 and TRBJ2-3; TRBD2 aligns across 15 bases. Looked up from germline, CDR1 is ENHRY and CDR2 is SYGVKD. The CDR3 covers 15 residues. Germline trimming cut 10 bases from V and 2 bases from J; bases unmatched to any gene: 4. CDR3 amino acids: CASGTSGGHTDTQYF. DNA for the CDR3: TGTGCCAGCGGGACTAGCGGGGGGCACACAGATACGCAGTATTTT.

The chain couples TRBV9 to TRBJ1-6; maybe TRBD1 (6 bases). V was clipped by 3 bases and J by 8 bases, with 12 bases between them. Germline V CDR1 and CDR2: SGDLS, YYNGEE. The length of the CDR3 is 14 residues. CDR3 sequence (DNA): TGTGCCAGCAGCGACCGGGACAAAGATTCACCCCTCCACTTT. This sequence encodes CASSDRDKDSPLHF.

The chain combines TRBV30 with TRBJ2-1; 10 nucleotides line up with TRBD1. Germline CDR1 reads GTSNPN; CDR2 reads SVGIG (reference sequence). Trimming removed 0 bases from V and 8 bases from J; junction bases left unmatched: 10. The CDR3 is made up of 16 amino acids. CDR3 bases: TGTGCCTGGAGTGTACTCGGGGGACAGGGGTCCGATGAGCAGTTCTTC. It specifies CAWSVLGGQGSDEQFF.

The CDR3 spells CASSFQGVTFRTDTQYF. The CDR3 nucleotides are TGTGCCAGCAGTTTTCAGGGGGTGACCTTCCGCACAGATACGCAGTATTTT. J is TRBJ2-3 and V is TRBV7-2, with 7 bases that match TRBD1. The V and J ends lost 6 bases and 1 base, in that order; junction bases with no gene match: 13. CDR1 and CDR2 from the germline V gene are SGHTA and FQGNSA. The CDR3 runs to 17 residues.

V and J are TRBV23-1 and TRBJ2-4; unclear D gene. TRBV23-1 is noted as an ORF with a role that remains uncertain. V lost 4 bases and J 3 bases, leaving 7 bases between the germline ends. The CDR3 has 13 amino acids. The CDR3 region has the DNA TGCGCCAGCAGTCGGGCAGTCAAAAACATTCAGTACTTC. Its protein is CASSRAVKNIQYF.

The chain is built from TRBV18 and TRBJ2-1, with a tentative D call TRBD2 (5 bases). This CDR3 comprises 14 residues. Germline CDR1 is KGHSH and CDR2 is LQKENI. The V and J ends lost 0 bases and 10 bases respectively, with 13 bases between them. This CDR3 is CASSPPEGRHEQFF. The CDR3 DNA reads TGTGCCAGCTCACCACCTGAGGGTAGGCACGAGCAGTTCTTC.

The V call is TRBV7-2, the J call TRBJ1-3, with D maybe TRBD1 (5 bases). The CDR3 has 15 residues. The germline V gene encodes CDR1 SGHTA and CDR2 FQGNSA. The V end lost 1 base, the J end lost 4 bases, and 11 bases lay between the germline ends. CDR3 in amino acids: CASSLESGLGNTIYF. The CDR3 nucleotides are TGTGCCAGCAGCTTAGAGTCAGGGTTGGGAAACACCATATATTTT.

V is TRBV19 and J is TRBJ2-1; D unresolved. This CDR3 spans 13 amino acids. Per germline, CDR1 LNHDA and CDR2 SQIVND (reference sequence). V was cut by 2 bases and J by 6 bases, with 8 bases left in between. The CDR3 nucleotides read TGTGCCAGTAGTATACAATGGAGCAATGAGCAGTTCTTC. This sequence encodes CASSIQWSNEQFF.

The chain carries TRBV15 and TRBJ1-5; tentative D call: TRBD1 (6 bases). Germline CDR1 is LNHNV and CDR2 is YYDKDF (reference sequence). The CDR3 loop spans 15 amino acids. The V end lost 0 bases, the J end lost 6 bases, and 12 bases lay between the germline ends. The CDR3 sequence is CATSRDWGPGQPQHF. The CDR3 nucleotides are TGTGCCACCAGCAGAGATTGGGGGCCTGGTCAGCCCCAGCATTTT.

The chain couples TRBV29-1 to TRBJ2-7; D is undetermined. The CDR3 sequence is 12 residues long. Germline assignment: CDR1 SQVTM and CDR2 ANQGSEA. Trimming pared 3 bases from V and 1 base from J, leaving 7 bases between. The CDR3: CSVEFGSYEQYF. CDR3 bases: TGCAGCGTTGAGTTCGGTTCCTACGAGCAGTACTTC.

This clone was observed a single time. The V gene is TRBV5-1, the J gene TRBJ2-2, with a weak D call TRBD1 (6 bases). The CDR3 has 17 residues. The V end was cut by 5 bases, the J end by 2 bases, with 19 bases between. The germline gives CDR1 SGHRS, CDR2 YFSETQ. CDR3 in DNA: TGCGCCAGCAGAAATCGGGCGGCAGGGGTCAACACCGGGGAGCTGTTTTTT. Translating gives CASRNRAAGVNTGELFF.

This chain uses TRBV5-1 with TRBJ1-3; D unclear. Germline V gene data show CDR1 as SGHRS and CDR2 as YFSETQ. The CDR3 has 15 amino acids. The V end was cut by 4 bases, the J end by 2 bases, with 13 bases between. CDR3 nucleotides: TGCGCCAGCAGCCCAGACGGGGAGGCTGGAAACACCATATATTTT. It encodes CASSPDGEAGNTIYF.

The sample holds one count of this clone. The chain joins TRBV2 to TRBJ2-3; 10 nucleotides match TRBD1. Trimming at V came to 7 bases and at J to 4 bases, leaving 8 bases not matched to a gene. Germline V gene lookup returns CDR1 SNHLY and CDR2 FYNNEI. The CDR3 has 15 residues. The CDR3: CASNTDRGRADTQYF. The CDR3 DNA is TGTGCCAGCAATACCGACAGGGGGCGCGCAGATACGCAGTATTTT. Together with reference TRBV2 and TRBJ2-3, the CDR3 gives the full variable domain: EPEVTQTPSHQVTQMGQEVILRCVPISNHLYFYWYRQILGQKVEFLVSFYNNEISEKSEIFDDQFSVERPDGSNFTLKIRSTKLEDSAMYFCASNTDRGRADTQYFGPGTRLTVL.

This clone was seen only once. The chain couples TRBV5-6 to TRBJ1-1; possible D gene TRBD1, 5 bases. The CDR3 covers 13 residues. V was trimmed by 4 bases and J by 5 bases, leaving 12 bases between them. Germline loops: CDR1 SGHDT, CDR2 YYEEEE. The DNA of the CDR3 is TGTGCCAGCAGCCCCCAGGGTGGTACTGAAGCTTTCTTT. Translation gives CASSPQGGTEAFF.

The J gene is TRBJ1-1, the V gene TRBV18, with D possibly being TRBD1 (5 bases). The CDR3 spans 15 residues. Trimming pared 3 bases from V and 1 base from J, leaving 12 bases between. The germline V gene encodes CDR1 KGHSH and CDR2 LQKENI. CDR3 sequence (DNA): TGTGCCAGCTCACCTCAGTCACAGGAGAACACTGAAGCTTTCTTT. Amino acids: CASSPQSQENTEAFF.

This clone was seen a handful of times. The chain links TRBV7-2 to TRBJ2-7; 7 bases are shared with TRBD1. The length of the CDR3 is 13 residues. Germline V lookup: CDR1 SGHTA, CDR2 FQGNSA. Trimming at V came to 5 bases and at J to 6 bases, leaving 7 bases not matched to a gene. The CDR3 is CASSRTTGTEQYF. The CDR3 DNA is TGTGCCAGCAGCCGGACGACAGGGACCGAGCAGTACTTC.